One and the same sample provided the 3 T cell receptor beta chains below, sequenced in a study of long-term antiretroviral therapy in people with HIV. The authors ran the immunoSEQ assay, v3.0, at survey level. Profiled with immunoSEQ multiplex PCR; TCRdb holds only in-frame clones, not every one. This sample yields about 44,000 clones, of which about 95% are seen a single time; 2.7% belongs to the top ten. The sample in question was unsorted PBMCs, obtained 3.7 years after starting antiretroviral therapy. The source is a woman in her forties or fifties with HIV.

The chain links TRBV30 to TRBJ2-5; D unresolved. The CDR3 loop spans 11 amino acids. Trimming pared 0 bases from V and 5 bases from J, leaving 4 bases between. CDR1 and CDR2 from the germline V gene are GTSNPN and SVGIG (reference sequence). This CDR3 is CAWSVSETQYF. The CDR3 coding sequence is TGTGCCTGGAGTGTAAGCGAGACCCAGTACTTC. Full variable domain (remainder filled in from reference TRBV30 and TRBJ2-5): SQTIHQWPATLVQPVGSPLSLECTVEGTSNPNLYWYRQAAGRGLQLLFYSVGIGQISSEVPQNLSASRPQDRQFILSSKKLLLSDSGFYLCAWSVSETQYFGPGTRLLVL.

This chain's CDR3 is CASSIGTGNTGELFF. CDR3 coding DNA: TGTGCCAGTAGTATAGGGACAGGGAACACCGGGGAGCTGTTTTTT. The chain uses TRBV19 and TRBJ2-2; 7 bases match TRBD1. CDR3 size: 15 residues. The germline V gene encodes CDR1 LNHDA and CDR2 SQIVND (reference sequence). V was clipped by 1 base and J by 1 base; unmatched bases: 0.

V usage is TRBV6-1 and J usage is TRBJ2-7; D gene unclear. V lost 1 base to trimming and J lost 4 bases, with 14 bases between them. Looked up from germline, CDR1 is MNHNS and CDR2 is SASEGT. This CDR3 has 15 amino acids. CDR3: CASSEVPGSKYEQYF. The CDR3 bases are TGTGCCAGCAGTGAAGTTCCAGGAAGTAAGTACGAGCAGTACTTC.